The 29 T cell receptor beta chains below were found in one sample sequenced in a study of T cell responses to AZD1222 COVID-19 vaccine. Only in-frame clones appear in the TCRdb table, and some are missing; sequencing was by immunoSEQ multiplex PCR. The sample lists about 170,000 clones; about nine tenths were seen once. This sample comprised peripheral blood, obtained on day 0 of AZD1222 vaccination. These TCRs come from an adult in good health.

The rearrangement uses TRBV14 and TRBJ2-3; no clear D. CDR1 is SGHDN, CDR2 FVKESK, per germline. The CDR3 is 11 residues long. V was pared by 2 bases and J by 8 bases, with 5 bases between. The CDR3 loop is CASSQMTTQYF. The CDR3, as DNA: TGTGCCAGCAGCCAAATGACTACGCAGTATTTT. Full variable domain (rest looked up from reference TRBV14 and TRBJ2-3): EAGVTQFPSHSVIEKGQTVTLRCDPISGHDNLYWYRRVMGKEIKFLLHFVKESKQDESGMPNNRFLAERTGGTYSTLKVQPAELEDSGVYFCASSQMTTQYFGPGTRLTVL.

This chain links TRBV5-1 with TRBJ1-1; TRBD1 might be the D (5 bases). Trimming took off 0 bases at V and 5 bases at J, with 11 bases between the two ends. The CDR3 extends over 14 amino acids. The germline CDR1 and CDR2 sequences are SGHRS and YFSETQ. CDR3 coding DNA: TGCGCCAGCAGCTTGGCCGCGGGGGTGACTGAAGCTTTCTTT. Its protein is CASSLAAGVTEAFF.

The chain carries TRBV5-4 and TRBJ2-1; tentatively, D is TRBD2 (7 bases). Germline CDR1 SGHNT, CDR2 YYREEE (reference sequence). The germline V and J ends were trimmed by 3 bases and 2 bases, with 15 bases remaining between them. The CDR3 consists of 16 residues. The CDR3 coding sequence is TGTGCCAGCAGCTGGGGGGGCCTGGAGGCCTACAATGAGCAGTTCTTC. Its translation is CASSWGGLEAYNEQFF.

This clone has a single count. The chain recombines TRBV19 with TRBJ1-1; possibly TRBD1 for D (5 bases). The V end was cut by 5 bases, the J end by 1 base, with 11 bases between. This CDR3 has 14 amino acids. Germline CDR1 LNHDA, CDR2 SQIVND (reference sequence). The CDR3 protein is CASSSPGGNTEAFF. The CDR3 DNA reads as TGTGCCAGTAGTTCCCCTGGGGGGAACACTGAAGCTTTCTTT. The full variable domain, with the rest looked up from reference TRBV19 and TRBJ1-1, is DGGITQSPKYLFRKEGQNVTLSCEQNLNHDAMYWYRQDPGQGLRLIYYSQIVNDFQKGDIAEGYSVSREKKESFPLTVTSAQKNPTAFYLCASSSPGGNTEAFFGQGTRLTVV.

The V call is TRBV11-2, the J call TRBJ1-5; no clear D gene. Germline lookup yields CDR1 SGHAT and CDR2 FQNNGV. The CDR3 has 13 amino acids. V was trimmed by 5 bases and J by 7 bases, leaving 12 bases between them. CDR3 sequence (DNA): TGTGCCAGCAGCCGAGCGGCGGGGCAGCCCCAGCATTTT. This gives the protein CASSRAAGQPQHF.

The V and J genes are TRBV30 and TRBJ2-6, with TRBD2 identical over 7 bases. The V and J ends lost 2 bases and 1 base, in that order; junction bases with no gene match: 5. The germline V gene encodes CDR1 GTSNPN and CDR2 SVGIG (reference sequence). The CDR3 has 16 residues. The DNA of the CDR3 is TGTGCCTGGAGTATGGCGGGGGTATCTGGGGCCAACGTCCTGACTTTC. It is translated as CAWSMAGVSGANVLTF.

The chain couples TRBV30 to TRBJ2-2; D unclear. V was trimmed by 0 bases and J by 5 bases, leaving 7 bases between them. Germline CDR1 reads GTSNPN; CDR2 reads SVGIG (reference sequence). The CDR3 length is 13 residues. This chain's CDR3 is CAWSVLGTGELFF. CDR3 nucleotides: TGTGCCTGGAGTGTTCTGGGGACCGGGGAGCTGTTTTTT.

V is TRBV10-3 and J is TRBJ1-1, with D possibly TRBD1 on 6 matching bases. This CDR3 is 13 amino acids long. Germline V CDR1 and CDR2: ENHRY, SYGVKD. Trimming left V 7 bases short and J 1 base short, with 10 bases between. The CDR3 reads CAINGQSNTEAFF. The CDR3 DNA is TGTGCCATCAACGGACAGTCGAACACTGAAGCTTTCTTT.

This chain uses TRBV7-8 with TRBJ2-2; D remains unclear. Germline-derived CDR1 and CDR2 are SGHVS and FQNEAQ. This CDR3 comprises 14 residues. Trimming cost V 1 base and J 7 bases, with 10 bases left between them. The CDR3 coding sequence is TGTGCCAGCAGCTTAGTTGCTTGGGGCGGGGAGCTGTTTTTT. As protein: CASSLVAWGGELFF.

This clone is a singleton in its sample. V usage is TRBV3-1 (or the pseudogene TRBV3-2) and J usage is TRBJ2-5; tentatively, D is TRBD1 or TRBD2 (6 bases each). With 1 base removed from V and 5 bases from J, the gap between germline ends came to 14 bases. This CDR3 has 15 residues. Germline assignment: CDR1 LGHDT and CDR2 YNNKEL (reference sequence). The CDR3, as DNA: TGTGCCAGCAGCCAAGGGCTTCGGGGGCGGGAGACCCAGTACTTC. Its protein is CASSQGLRGRETQYF.

The chain joins TRBV13 to TRBJ1-2; possibly TRBD1 for D (5 bases). Deletions cut 5 bases from V and 8 bases from J, with 21 bases between. Germline V gene sequence: CDR1 PRHDT, CDR2 FYEKMQ (reference sequence). The CDR3 consists of 15 residues. CDR3 in DNA: TGTGCCAGCAGCCCTACGTGGGGGGTCCCCCTGGGCTACACCTTC. Amino acid sequence: CASSPTWGVPLGYTF.

The rearrangement joins TRBV7-6 to TRBJ2-7; possible D gene TRBD2, 6 bases. The CDR3 consists of 15 residues. Looked up from germline, CDR1 is SGHVS and CDR2 is FNYEAQ. V was pared by 5 bases and J by 5 bases, with 19 bases between. CDR3 in amino acids: CASSPGLQRFDEQYF. CDR3 nucleotide sequence: TGTGCCAGCAGCCCGGGACTTCAGCGGTTTGACGAGCAGTACTTC.

The chain couples TRBV10-3 to TRBJ1-1, with 8 bases fitting TRBD1. The V gene end was trimmed by 4 bases and the J gene end by 0 bases; junction bases not matched to a gene: 7. CDR1 and CDR2 from the germline V gene are ENHRY and SYGVKD. The CDR3 extends over 16 amino acids. In DNA, the CDR3 is TGTGCCATCAGTGGCCGGGGACAGGAGTTGAACACTGAAGCTTTCTTT. Encoded protein: CAISGRGQELNTEAFF.

This chain links TRBV5-4 with TRBJ2-1; no reliable D call. The CDR3 covers 14 residues. The germline CDR1 and CDR2 sequences are SGHNT and YYREEE (reference sequence). Trimming took 0 bases from V and 10 from J, leaving 14 bases between them. CDR3 loop: CASSLALAPSEQFF. CDR3 in DNA: TGTGCCAGCAGCTTGGCCTTGGCCCCTTCGGAGCAGTTCTTC.

This clone was counted only a few times. The genes are TRBV4-3 and TRBJ1-1; D remains ambiguous. The CDR3 extends over 15 amino acids. Between the trimmed V and J ends, which lost 0 bases and 4 bases, there was a span of 12 bases. Germline CDR1 is LGHNA and CDR2 is YSLEER. The DNA of the CDR3 is TGCGCCAGCAGCCAAGATCCAGCCTTTTCCACTGAAGCTTTCTTT. Translating it yields CASSQDPAFSTEAFF.

This chain links TRBV11-2 with TRBJ2-2; D unclear. V lost 3 bases to trimming and J lost 0 bases, with 2 bases between them. This CDR3 region has 13 residues. Per the germline V gene, CDR1 is SGHAT and CDR2 is FQNNGV. This chain's CDR3 is CASSFTNTGELFF. CDR3 nucleotide sequence: TGTGCCAGCAGCTTTACGAACACCGGGGAGCTGTTTTTT. The variable domain in full, completed from reference TRBV11-2 and TRBJ2-2, reads EAGVAQSPRYKIIEKRQSVAFWCNPISGHATLYWYQQILGQGPKLLIQFQNNGVVDDSQLPKDRFSAERLKGVDSTLKIQPAKLEDSAVYLCASSFTNTGELFFGEGSRLTVL.

The chain uses TRBV4-2 and TRBJ2-2, with D possibly TRBD2 on 5 matching bases. The CDR3 covers 16 residues. Trimming shortened V by 3 bases and J by 4 bases, and 15 bases separated the two germline ends. In germline, CDR1 is LGHNA, CDR2 YNFKEQ. CDR3 coding DNA: TGTGCCAGCAGCCAGGCCATAACTAGGAGCACCGGGGAGCTGTTTTTT. Translating gives CASSQAITRSTGELFF.

V and J are TRBV6-6 and TRBJ2-5; 7 bases map to TRBD1. V dropped 5 bases and J dropped 2; count of bases not matched to a gene: 5. CDR1 and CDR2 (germline): MNHNY, SVGAGI (reference sequence). The CDR3 runs 14 residues. The CDR3 here is CASSQGVRQETQYF. CDR3 in DNA: TGTGCCAGCAGTCAGGGGGTGCGGCAAGAGACCCAGTACTTC.

This chain connects TRBV4-1 to TRBJ1-2, with no clear D. CDR1 MGHRA and CDR2 YSYEKL come from the germline V gene. Trimming took 0 bases from V and 1 from J, leaving 12 bases between them. The CDR3 is 16 residues long. CDR3 in amino acids: CASSQDRTTLNYGYTF. Written as DNA, the CDR3 is TGCGCCAGCAGCCAAGATCGAACAACCCTTAACTATGGCTACACCTTC.

The chain recombines TRBV19 with TRBJ2-1; D possibly matches TRBD1 or TRBD2 (5 bases each). Trimming pared 3 bases from V and 6 bases from J, leaving 12 bases between. The CDR3 has 14 amino acids. The V gene's germline CDR1 is LNHDA and CDR2 SQIVND (reference sequence). As DNA, the CDR3 is TGTGCCAGTAGTATCCCCGGGACGCGCAATGAGCAGTTCTTC. Its translation is CASSIPGTRNEQFF.

The chain employs TRBV7-9 and TRBJ1-3; D remains unclear. This CDR3 spans 15 amino acids. Germline V lookup: CDR1 SEHNR, CDR2 FQNEAQ (reference sequence). The V and J ends lost 1 base and 0 bases respectively, with 7 bases between them. In DNA form, the CDR3 reads TGTGCCAGCAGCTTAGAGATCCTCTCTGGAAACACCATATATTTT. This sequence encodes CASSLEILSGNTIYF.

This clone was recorded a few times. CDR3 sequence reads: CASSLGPEKAQHF. For the CDR3, the DNA is TGCGCCAGCAGCTTGGGCCCTGAAAAAGCCCAGCATTTT. The chain carries TRBV5-1 and TRBJ1-5; the D is unclear. This CDR3 contains 13 residues. The germline V gene has CDR1 SGHRS and CDR2 YFSETQ. The V and J ends lost 0 bases and 11 bases respectively, with 12 bases between them.

V gene TRBV5-1 combines with J gene TRBJ2-3; unclear D gene. The germline V gene encodes CDR1 SGHRS and CDR2 YFSETQ. The CDR3 totals 13 residues. Trimming cost V 1 base and J 1 base, with 4 bases left between them. The CDR3 loop reads CASSLPGTDTQYF. The CDR3 region has the DNA TGCGCCAGCAGCTTGCCTGGCACAGATACGCAGTATTTT.

CDR3 nucleotides: TGTGCCAGCAGCTTATGGGGAAACACCATATATTTT. Amino acids: CASSLWGNTIYF. This chain uses TRBV11-2 with TRBJ1-3; D uncertain. The CDR3 is 12 residues long. CDR1 is SGHAT, CDR2 FQNNGV, per germline. Trimming took off 2 bases at V and 4 bases at J, with 3 bases between the two ends.

The rearrangement links TRBV3-1 (or the pseudogene TRBV3-2) to TRBJ2-5; 12 nucleotides match TRBD2. The germline gives CDR1 LGHDT, CDR2 YNNKEL (reference sequence). The CDR3 loop spans 19 amino acids. The ends lost 2 bases at V and 4 bases at J; junction bases unmatched: 14. The CDR3 bases are TGTGCCAGCAGCCAAATTACTAGCGGGGGGAGGCGATGGAGAGAGACCCAGTACTTC. It codes for CASSQITSGGRRWRETQYF.

The rearrangement uses TRBV5-1 and TRBJ1-6; D gene uncertain. V shed 4 bases and J shed 8 bases, with 10 bases lying between them. The CDR3 covers 13 residues. Germline CDR1 and CDR2: SGHRS and YFSETQ. Here the CDR3 DNA reads TGCGCCAGCAGCCTGTACGGGGATTCACCCCTCCACTTT. Its protein is CASSLYGDSPLHF.

The chain joins TRBV9 to TRBJ2-5, with 7 bases fitting TRBD2. The CDR3 covers 15 residues. CDR1 is SGDLS and CDR2 is YYNGEE in the germline V gene. Germline trimming cut 3 bases from V and 3 bases from J; bases unmatched to any gene: 8. This chain's CDR3 is CASSGLGEGEETQYF. The CDR3 coding sequence is TGTGCCAGCAGCGGCCTAGGGGAGGGTGAAGAGACCCAGTACTTC.

With respect to this clone: Within the sample, other DNA sequences also encode this same CDR3. The chain employs TRBV12-3 or TRBV12-4 and TRBJ2-7, with 12 nucleotides matching TRBD2. The trim removed 6 bases at V and 3 bases at J, leaving 0 bases unmatched. The CDR3 runs 13 residues. The CDR3 sequence: CASRTSGSYEQYF. The CDR3 DNA reads TGTGCCAGCAGGACTAGCGGGAGCTACGAGCAGTACTTC.

V gene TRBV7-9 combines with J gene TRBJ2-1, with a possible D match to TRBD1 (5 bases). The CDR3 spans 13 residues. Germline CDR1 and CDR2: SEHNR and FQNEAQ (reference sequence). Trimming took off 5 bases at V and 8 bases at J, with 13 bases between the two ends. The CDR3 protein is CASSRPGIDEQFF. The CDR3 nucleotides are TGTGCCAGCAGCCGACCAGGGATCGATGAGCAGTTCTTC.